This T cell receptor beta chain was sequenced in a study of blood T cell repertoires in COVID-19. Across the whole study: Sites in the United States, Italy and Spain provided acute and convalescent COVID-19 samples.

Measured with immunoSEQ multiplex PCR; TCRdb has only the in-frame clones, and not every one. The data show fewer than 250,000 clones, with around four fifths seen just once and about 20% held by the top ten. Trimming cost V 6 bases and J 3 bases; bases outside gene matches: 11. Per the germline V gene, CDR1 is SGHNT and CDR2 is YYREEE (reference sequence). The CDR3 runs 15 residues. This TCR was recovered from a man aged 30 to 39 with active or convalescent COVID-19. The chain is built from TRBV5-4 and TRBJ2-7, with 8 bases that match TRBD2. Sequencing was carried out using peripheral blood. This chain's CDR3 is CASTPGGTLDYEQYF. Written as DNA, the CDR3 is TGTGCCAGCACCCCGGGGGGGACACTAGACTACGAGCAGTACTTC.